The clone carrying this T cell receptor beta chain was seen ten or more times. Its antigen is not identified. TCRdb analysed the 5' RACE reads with MiXCR anew, one entry per CDR3 protein. The repertoire holds around 770,000 distinct CDR3 sequences, with about 12% as singletons. The record originates from a study of CD8 T cells in ankylosing spondylitis. General study findings and limits: Significant enrichment of disease-linked clones was reported in matched ankylosing spondylitis synovial fluid. It appeared that ankylosing spondylitis blood was characterized by a TCR beta motif of several highly homologous variants.

The CDR3 runs to 15 residues. Trimming cost V 5 bases and J 4 bases, with 15 bases left between them. The V gene's germline CDR1 is SGHRS and CDR2 YFSETQ. This sequence originates from a male donor with ankylosing spondylitis. The sequenced sample consisted of blood, either unsorted or a sorted T cell fraction (not recorded which). The J gene is TRBJ2-2, the V gene TRBV5-1; D remains ambiguous. CDR3 bases: TGCGCCAGCAGTCCTAACCTGCAATTCACCGGGGAGCTGTTTTTT. It translates to CASSPNLQFTGELFF. Full variable domain (rest looked up from reference TRBV5-1 and TRBJ2-2): KAGVTQTPRYLIKTRGQQVTLSCSPISGHRSVSWYQQTPGQGLQFLFEYFSETQRNKGNFPGRFSGRQFSNSRSEMNVSTLELGDSALYLCASSPNLQFTGELFFGEGSRLTVL.